This T cell receptor beta chain was identified during a study of cytomegalovirus exposure and HLA in healthy donors. General study points: It was confirmed in vitro that a few of the CMV-associated chains were specific for CMV antigens. The listing of roughly 160 TCR beta chains classed them as cytomegalovirus-associated. Among the most significant clusters, several appeared linked to common viral pathogens in a later analysis.

Germline V CDR1 and CDR2: SGHRS, YFSETQ. The CDR3 sequence is 19 residues long. V shed 4 bases, J shed 5 bases, and the junction held 16 bases outside the gene matches. As regards this clone: Its specificity is not known.

The PCR had 60 Vbeta and 13 Jbeta primers. In the authors' workflow: Approximately 11 million of the 80 million or so unique TCR beta chains counted in a later analysis were shared. Assay: immunoSEQ multiplex PCR; the TCRdb copy retains only in-frame clones and omits some. V and J calls and clone size are given by that table; D and trimming were obtained from the DNA. Counted here are under 200,000 clones, about 85% occurring once; the ten biggest clones make up around 0.99%. This chain joins TRBV5-1 and TRBJ2-5; 14 bases line up with TRBD2. Sequenced sample: PBMCs. This sequence was found in a boy between 2 and 15 years old in good health and CMV-seronegative. The CDR3 sequence: CASSRTDLTSGRVGETQYF. In nucleotides, the CDR3 is TGCGCCAGCAGCCGGACAGATTTGACTAGCGGGAGGGTCGGGGAGACCCAGTACTTC.